The clone carrying this TCR beta chain showed up just once. Its antigen remains unidentified. The PCR had 60 Vbeta and 13 Jbeta primers. Assay: immunoSEQ multiplex PCR; the TCRdb copy retains only in-frame clones and omits some. This sample has 180,000 or so clones; around 82% occur once, and the top ten carry under 3%. This specimen belongs to a study of cytomegalovirus exposure and HLA in healthy donors. The CDR3 totals 15 residues. Trimming took off 0 bases at V and 4 bases at J, with 11 bases between the two ends. The germline CDR1 and CDR2 sequences are SGHTA and FQGNSA. Study-level points and caveats: The authors assumed roughly uniform sequencing depth across donors for presence/absence analyses. Donors belonging to an Asian-associated ancestry cluster reportedly showed fewer N-insertions in productive TCRs than the approximately 690-donor mean, according to what a later analysis found. The classifier, whose performance was assessed in both the original and validation cohorts, reportedly diagnosed cytomegalovirus status with high specificity and sensitivity.

The chain uses TRBV7-2 and TRBJ2-3; a possible D gene is TRBD2 (6 bases). Sequencing was carried out using PBMCs. This receptor was obtained from a woman aged 30 to 39 in good health and CMV-seropositive. CDR3 amino acids: CASSLAGGTADTQYF. In DNA form, the CDR3 reads TGTGCCAGCAGCTTAGCGGGGGGTACTGCAGATACGCAGTATTTT.